Each of the 25 T cell receptor beta chains below was sequenced from the same sample in a study of identical twins. TCRdb recomputed calls from the 5' RACE reads with MiXCR, one row per CDR3 protein. The profile shows approximately 590,000 distinct CDR3 sequences, just under 10% of them singletons. The sample was also linked to a second study, of yellow fever vaccine responses in identical twins.

Sequencing input: PBMCs. Source of these receptors: a woman under 30 in good health.

This clonotype has more than one count but fewer than ten. This chain uses TRBV25-1 with TRBJ2-2; D possibly corresponds to TRBD1 (5 bases). This CDR3 is 14 amino acids long. Trimming took off 5 bases at V and 0 bases at J, with 7 bases between the two ends. Germline V gene lookup returns CDR1 MGHDK and CDR2 SYGVNS. CDR3 bases: TGTGCCAGCAGTAGGACAACGAACACCGGGGAGCTGTTTTTT. It encodes CASSRTTNTGELFF. The full variable domain, rest sourced from reference TRBV25-1 and TRBJ2-2, is EADIYQTPRYLVIGTGKKITLECSQTMGHDKMYWYQQDPGMELHLIHYSYGVNSTEKGDLSSESTVSRIRTEHFPLTLESARPSHTSQYLCASSRTTNTGELFFGEGSRLTVL.

Ten or more counts support this clonotype. The rearrangement joins TRBV6-1 to TRBJ1-1; D not certain. V was shortened by 4 bases and J by 5 bases, with 11 bases between the two germline ends. CDR1 and CDR2 (germline): MNHNS, SASEGT. The CDR3 length is 13 residues. Written as DNA, the CDR3 is TGTGCCAGCAGTGGAGATTTGGGGACTGAAGCTTTCTTT. This encodes CASSGDLGTEAFF.

A few counts support this clonotype. The chain couples TRBV5-1 to TRBJ2-1; 9 nucleotides line up with TRBD1. V shed 1 base, J shed 7 bases, and the junction held 6 bases outside the gene matches. The CDR3 is 15 residues long. Germline V gene data show CDR1 as SGHRS and CDR2 as YFSETQ. The CDR3 DNA reads TGCGCCAGCAGCTTGAGACAGGGGGTAGTGAATGAGCAGTTCTTC. As protein: CASSLRQGVVNEQFF. Variable domain in full (rest from reference TRBV5-1 and TRBJ2-1): KAGVTQTPRYLIKTRGQQVTLSCSPISGHRSVSWYQQTPGQGLQFLFEYFSETQRNKGNFPGRFSGRQFSNSRSEMNVSTLELGDSALYLCASSLRQGVVNEQFFGPGTRLTVL.

V is TRBV7-4 and J is TRBJ2-4; D perhaps matches TRBD1 (5 bases). Germline lookup yields CDR1 SGHVT and CDR2 SQSDAQ. V was trimmed by 4 bases and J by 0 bases, leaving 13 bases between them. CDR3 length: 16 residues. The CDR3 protein is CASSYPVGLAKNIQYF. In DNA, the CDR3 is TGTGCCAGCAGCTACCCGGTGGGGCTAGCCAAAAACATTCAGTACTTC.

This clonotype was found a few times. The V gene is TRBV5-1, the J gene TRBJ2-3; the D is unclear. Germline V lookup: CDR1 SGHRS, CDR2 YFSETQ. The CDR3 is 16 residues long. Trimming took off 0 bases at V and 0 bases at J, with 11 bases between the two ends. In DNA form, the CDR3 reads TGCGCCAGCAGCTTGGGGCGCTCGACTAGCACAGATACGCAGTATTTT. Amino acids: CASSLGRSTSTDTQYF.

The DNA for the CDR3 is TGTGCCAGCAGCTCCAACGGGGGGGCCCAGTACTTC. It yields the protein CASSSNGGAQYF. This chain links TRBV7-2 with TRBJ2-5, with 8 bases that match TRBD2. Germline CDR1 reads SGHTA; CDR2 reads FQGNSA. The CDR3 totals 12 residues. V was pared by 4 bases and J by 9 bases, with 4 bases of the junction left unmatched.

The chain uses TRBV12-3 or TRBV12-4 and TRBJ2-1; weak D call: TRBD2 (7 bases). CDR3 length: 23 residues. Trimming left V 3 bases short and J 2 bases short, with 35 bases between. CDR3: CASSFLPTLDPLGRGMAYNEQFF. The CDR3 DNA reads as TGTGCCAGCAGTTTTCTACCAACCTTAGACCCCTTAGGGAGGGGGATGGCCTACAATGAGCAGTTCTTC.

This clonotype appeared a few times. The V gene is TRBV5-1, the J gene TRBJ2-3; D is perhaps TRBD1 or TRBD2 (5 bases each). The CDR3 sequence is 18 residues long. Per the germline V gene, CDR1 is SGHRS and CDR2 is YFSETQ. V gave up 0 bases and J gave up 0 bases, with 17 bases separating them. As DNA, the CDR3 is TGCGCCAGCAGCTTGGGAAGGACGGGGACGCTAAGCACAGATACGCAGTATTTT. Residues: CASSLGRTGTLSTDTQYF.

This clonotype was detected many times. This chain links TRBV7-6 with TRBJ2-7; unclear D gene. With 1 base removed from V and 1 base from J, the gap between germline ends came to 8 bases. From germline, CDR1 is SGHVS and CDR2 FNYEAQ. This CDR3 is built from 14 residues. The chain's CDR3 is CASSLGGYSYEQYF. The CDR3 nucleotides are TGTGCCAGCAGCTTAGGTGGTTATTCCTACGAGCAGTACTTC.

V gene TRBV4-1 combines with J gene TRBJ2-6; either TRBD1 or TRBD2 may supply D (5 bases each). CDR1 is MGHRA and CDR2 is YSYEKL in the germline V gene. The CDR3 has 20 residues. Deletions cut 1 base from V and 1 base from J, with 20 bases between. The CDR3 here is CASSQVPDGAISSGANVLTF. In DNA, the CDR3 is TGCGCCAGCAGCCAAGTACCCGACGGGGCGATTAGTTCTGGGGCCAACGTCCTGACTTTC.

This clonotype has at least ten counts. The CDR3, as DNA: TGCAGCGTTACCGTGGGGAGTAATGGCTACACCTTC. Translating it yields CSVTVGSNGYTF. The chain uses TRBV29-1 and TRBJ1-2, with D hard to call. This CDR3 region has 12 residues. The V and J ends lost 5 bases and 6 bases respectively, with 13 bases between them. The germline V gene has CDR1 SQVTM and CDR2 ANQGSEA.

This clonotype has just a few counts. The rearrangement uses TRBV30 and TRBJ1-1, with D unresolved. With 3 bases removed from V and 4 bases from J, the gap between germline ends came to 3 bases. The length of the CDR3 is 10 residues. Germline CDR1 and CDR2: GTSNPN and SVGIG (reference sequence). Written as DNA, the CDR3 is TGTGCCTGGAGACGCACTGAAGCTTTCTTT. Encoded protein: CAWRRTEAFF.

This sequence joins TRBV3-2 and TRBJ2-2. TRBV3-2 is marked as a pseudogene. This CDR3 is 17 amino acids long. Here the CDR3 reads CASTQDWSGGNTGELFF. The CDR3 nucleotides read TGTGCCTCCACCCAAGATTGGTCGGGCGGGAACACCGGGGAGCTGTTTTTT.

This clonotype was recorded a few times. The V call is TRBV10-3, the J call TRBJ2-7, with a possible D match to TRBD1 (6 bases). Germline assignment: CDR1 ENHRY and CDR2 SYGVKD. The CDR3 covers 12 residues. The V end lost 6 bases, the J end lost 1 base, and 7 bases lay between the germline ends. CDR3 sequence reads: CAIRGQSYEQYF. The CDR3 nucleotides are TGTGCCATCAGAGGACAGTCCTACGAGCAGTACTTC.

In regard to this clonotype: Germline is not matched at one junction end, which may reflect a read error. The chain uses TRBV12-3 or TRBV12-4 and TRBJ2-1, with 9 positions matching TRBD2. This CDR3 spans 18 amino acids. This CDR3 is CTSSSGVRGGVSYNEQFF. Here the CDR3 DNA reads TGTACCAGCAGTTCTGGCGTGCGGGGGGGAGTCTCCTACAATGAGCAGTTCTTC.

This clonotype came up a few times. Written as DNA, the CDR3 is TGTGCCAGCAGTTTAGCAGGGTTGAATGAGCAGTTCTTC. This codes for CASSLAGLNEQFF. The genes are TRBV27 and TRBJ2-1; D is possibly TRBD1 (5 bases). This CDR3 is 13 amino acids long. Trimming stripped 2 bases from V and 7 bases from J, with 9 bases between. Germline assignment: CDR1 MNHEY and CDR2 SMNVEV (reference sequence).

At least ten counts were recorded for this clonotype. CDR3 protein: CSASVGELGYQPQHF. CDR3 nucleotide sequence: TGCAGTGCTAGTGTAGGGGAACTAGGGTATCAGCCCCAGCATTTT. The chain joins TRBV20-1 to TRBJ1-5; tentative D call: TRBD1 (5 bases). Germline V gene sequence: CDR1 DFQATT, CDR2 SNEGSKA (reference sequence). The CDR3 contains 15 residues. Trimming shortened V by 3 bases and J by 5 bases, and 17 bases separated the two germline ends.

This clonotype was seen many times. The chain has TRBV2 and TRBJ1-1, with D perhaps TRBD1 (6 bases). Per germline, CDR1 SNHLY and CDR2 FYNNEI. V was trimmed by 4 bases and J by 0 bases, leaving 12 bases between them. CDR3 length: 15 amino acids. The CDR3: CASSVRRDMNTEAFF. The CDR3, as DNA: TGTGCCAGCAGTGTGAGGAGGGACATGAACACTGAAGCTTTCTTT.

This clonotype was seen a few times. The V call is TRBV9, the J call TRBJ1-2; no clear D gene. The CDR3 has 15 amino acids. CDR1 and CDR2 from the germline V gene are SGDLS and YYNGEE. The V end lost 2 bases, the J end lost 6 bases, and 17 bases lay between the germline ends. As DNA, the CDR3 is TGTGCCAGCAGCGTCTCCTTTCCAGGTATCGATGGCTACACCTTC. This codes for CASSVSFPGIDGYTF.

This clonotype was found many times. The genes are TRBV7-9 and TRBJ2-1; no reliable D call. Germline V gene data show CDR1 as SEHNR and CDR2 as FQNEAQ (reference sequence). The germline V and J ends were trimmed by 2 bases and 6 bases, with 8 bases remaining between them. This CDR3 is 13 amino acids long. The CDR3 sequence: CASSLFTFNEQFF. The CDR3 DNA reads as TGTGCCAGCAGCTTATTTACCTTCAATGAGCAGTTCTTC.

This sequence joins TRBV7-8 and TRBJ2-7, with 11 bases lining up with TRBD1. Germline-derived CDR1 and CDR2 are SGHVS and FQNEAQ. This CDR3 spans 15 amino acids. The V and J ends lost 1 base and 7 bases, in that order; junction bases with no gene match: 6. The DNA for the CDR3 is TGTGCCAGCAGCTTAGAAGGACAGGGGGCAGAGGAGCAGTACTTC. This encodes CASSLEGQGAEEQYF.

V gene TRBV14 combines with J gene TRBJ2-5, with D unresolved. Germline assignment: CDR1 SGHDN and CDR2 FVKESK. The CDR3 runs 11 residues. Trimming cost V 5 bases and J 7 bases, with 8 bases left between them. The CDR3 DNA reads as TGTGCCAGCAGCTCTAAGGCGACCCAGTACTTC. Protein product: CASSSKATQYF.

The chain carries TRBV4-3 and TRBJ2-2; 9 bases map to TRBD2. The CDR3 has 18 amino acids. The V and J ends lost 4 bases and 0 bases, in that order; junction bases with no gene match: 9. Germline CDR1 LGHNA, CDR2 YSLEER. The CDR3 DNA follows: TGCGCCAGCAGCCTAGAGAGCCTAGCGGGAACGAACACCGGGGAGCTGTTTTTT. Protein sequence: CASSLESLAGTNTGELFF.

The gene calls are TRBV5-5 and TRBJ1-1, with D unresolved. The V gene lost 0 bases and the J gene lost 3 bases, with 9 bases spanning the gap. Per the germline V gene, CDR1 is SGHKS and CDR2 is YYEKEE (reference sequence). The CDR3 covers 14 residues. In DNA form, the CDR3 reads TGTGCCAGCAGCTTGGGACATCGGGACACTGAAGCTTTCTTT. It is translated as CASSLGHRDTEAFF.

The chain combines TRBV27 with TRBJ2-1; possible D gene TRBD1, 6 bases. CDR1 and CDR2 (germline): MNHEY, SMNVEV (reference sequence). CDR3 length: 16 amino acids. With 0 bases removed from V and 0 bases from J, the gap between germline ends came to 9 bases. CDR3 bases: TGTGCCAGCAGTTTATCCGGGACAAACTCCTACAATGAGCAGTTCTTC. Encoded protein: CASSLSGTNSYNEQFF.